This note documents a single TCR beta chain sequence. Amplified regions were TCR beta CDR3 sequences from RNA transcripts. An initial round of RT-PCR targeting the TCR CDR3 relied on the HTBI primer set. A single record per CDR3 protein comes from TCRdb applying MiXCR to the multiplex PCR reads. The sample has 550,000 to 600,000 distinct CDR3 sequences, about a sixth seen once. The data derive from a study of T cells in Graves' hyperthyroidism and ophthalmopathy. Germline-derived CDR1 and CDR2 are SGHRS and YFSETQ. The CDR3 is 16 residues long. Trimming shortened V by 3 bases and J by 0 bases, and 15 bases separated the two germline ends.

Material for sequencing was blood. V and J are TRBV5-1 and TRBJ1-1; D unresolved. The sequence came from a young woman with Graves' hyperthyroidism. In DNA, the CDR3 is TGCGCCAGCAGCTCGGCGTCAGGAAGAATGAACACTGAAGCTTTCTTT. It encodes CASSSASGRMNTEAFF.